What follows describes a single T cell receptor (beta chain). One end of the junction does not line up with germline, which may come from a read error. This record comes from a study of tumor-infiltrating lymphocytes in primary liver carcinoma. A constant-region primer primed TCR beta cDNA synthesis from 500 ng of total RNA. Researchers made the TCR beta libraries by running three nested multiplex PCR rounds with slightly modified ARM-PCR. Rounds one and two of PCR, each of 9 to 11 cycles, were primed with TRBV1-TRBV30 forward primers and a C-beta reverse primer. Each CDR3 protein gets one entry after TCRdb re-called the multiplex PCR reads with MiXCR. The sample includes approximately 120,000 distinct CDR3 sequences, approximately 64% of them seen just once. Bulk tissue was left unsorted, and RNA and DNA were co-extracted from 20-30 mg of it. The CDR3 extends over 15 amino acids. The germline V gene has CDR1 SGHNT and CDR2 YENEEA.

The sample was liver tumor tissue from sampling region 3. This sample's subset: tumor region T3, left-lateral pole. The sequence was obtained from a woman aged 60 to 75 with primary liver carcinoma and hepatitis B virus infection. V gene TRBV11-3 combines with J gene TRBJ2-5; D assignment may be TRBD1 or TRBD2 (7 bases each). This CDR3 is CAGSLRQGVSGTQYF. CDR3 in DNA: TGTGCCGGCAGCTTACGGCAGGGGGTAAGCGGGACCCAATACTTC.